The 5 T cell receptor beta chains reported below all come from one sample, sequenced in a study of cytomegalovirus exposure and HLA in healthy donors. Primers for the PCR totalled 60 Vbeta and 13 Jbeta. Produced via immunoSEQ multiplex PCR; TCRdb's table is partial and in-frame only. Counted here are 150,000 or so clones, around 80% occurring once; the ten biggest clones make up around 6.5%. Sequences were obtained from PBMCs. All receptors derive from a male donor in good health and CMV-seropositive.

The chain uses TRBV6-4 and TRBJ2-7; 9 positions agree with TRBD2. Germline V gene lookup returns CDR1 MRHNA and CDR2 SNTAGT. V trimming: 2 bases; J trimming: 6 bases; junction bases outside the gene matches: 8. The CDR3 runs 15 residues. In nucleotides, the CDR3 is TGTGCCAGCAGTGACGGAGCTAGCGGGAAGGGCGAGCAGTACTTC. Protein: CASSDGASGKGEQYF.

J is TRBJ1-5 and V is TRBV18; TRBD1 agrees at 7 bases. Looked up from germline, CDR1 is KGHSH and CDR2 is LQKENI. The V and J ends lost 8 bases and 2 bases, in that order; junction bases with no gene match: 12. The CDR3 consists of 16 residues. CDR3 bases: TGTGCCAGCACGCACACGGCAGACAGGGGCAATCAGCCCCAGCATTTT. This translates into CASTHTADRGNQPQHF.

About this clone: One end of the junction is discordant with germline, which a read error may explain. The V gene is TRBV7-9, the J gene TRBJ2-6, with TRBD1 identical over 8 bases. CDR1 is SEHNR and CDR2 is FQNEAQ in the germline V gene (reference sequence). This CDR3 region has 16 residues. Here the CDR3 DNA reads TGTTCCAGCAGCACCCAGGGGGCGCCTGGGGCCAACGTCCTGACTTTC. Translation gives CSSSTQGAPGANVLTF.

The CDR3 protein is CASSQQQGARYGYTF. The CDR3 coding sequence is TGCGCCAGCAGCCAACAGCAGGGGGCGAGGTATGGCTACACCTTC. The chain employs TRBV4-1 and TRBJ1-2, with 8 bases lining up with TRBD1. With 2 bases clipped from V and 5 bases from J, the junction kept 7 bases outside the gene matches. CDR3 length: 15 amino acids. Germline CDR1 and CDR2: MGHRA and YSYEKL.

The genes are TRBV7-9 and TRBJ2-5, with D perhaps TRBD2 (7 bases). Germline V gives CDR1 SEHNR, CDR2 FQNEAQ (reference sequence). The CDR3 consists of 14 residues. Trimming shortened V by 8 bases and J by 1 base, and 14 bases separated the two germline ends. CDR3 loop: CASRRGAVQETQYF. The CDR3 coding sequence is TGTGCCAGCCGCCGGGGGGCCGTCCAAGAGACCCAGTACTTC.